Below, 10 T cell receptor beta chains from the same sample are listed, as sequenced in a study of T cells after yellow fever vaccination. TCRdb redid the calling of the 5' RACE reads with MiXCR, one entry per CDR3 protein. This sample has 300,000 or so distinct CDR3 sequences, with about an eighth found just once. The specimen was CD4+ T cells sorted from PBMCs, collected 45 days after the yellow fever booster vaccination. Receptors originate from a man aged 25-45 years who received the YFV17D yellow fever vaccine.

This clonotype was seen a handful of times. The chain uses TRBV7-2 and TRBJ2-3; possibly TRBD1 for D (6 bases). The length of the CDR3 is 15 residues. V lost 5 bases to trimming and J lost 2 bases, with 14 bases between them. Germline assignment: CDR1 SGHTA and CDR2 FQGNSA. This CDR3 is CASSRPGHNTDTQYF. CDR3 bases: TGTGCCAGCAGCCGTCCGGGACACAACACAGATACGCAGTATTTT.

The chain couples TRBV12-3 or TRBV12-4 to TRBJ2-2, with TRBD2 identical over 15 bases. Trimming cost V 1 base and J 6 bases; bases outside gene matches: 0. The CDR3 covers 16 residues. The CDR3 DNA sequence: TGTGCCAGCAGTTTAGGGACTAGCGGGAGGGCCGGGGAGCTGTTTTTT. This translates into CASSLGTSGRAGELFF.

The sample holds a few counts of this clonotype. The chain combines TRBV7-2 with TRBJ2-1; TRBD2 matches at 10 bases. The V and J ends lost 0 bases and 4 bases, in that order; junction bases with no gene match: 9. The CDR3 runs to 18 residues. Germline CDR1 SGHTA, CDR2 FQGNSA. The CDR3 sequence: CASSLARPGTSVYNEQFF. The CDR3 region has the DNA TGTGCCAGCAGCTTAGCGCGTCCCGGGACTAGCGTTTACAATGAGCAGTTCTTC.

The rearrangement uses TRBV5-1 and TRBJ2-7; D possibly uses TRBD1 or TRBD2 (6 bases each). V lost 0 bases to trimming and J lost 5 bases, with 12 bases between them. CDR1 is SGHRS and CDR2 is YFSETQ in the germline V gene. CDR3 length: 14 amino acids. The CDR3 sequence: CASSLGQGRHEQYF. DNA for the CDR3: TGCGCCAGCAGCTTGGGGCAGGGGAGGCACGAGCAGTACTTC. Filled out from reference TRBV5-1 and TRBJ2-7, the complete variable domain reads KAGVTQTPRYLIKTRGQQVTLSCSPISGHRSVSWYQQTPGQGLQFLFEYFSETQRNKGNFPGRFSGRQFSNSRSEMNVSTLELGDSALYLCASSLGQGRHEQYFGPGTRLTVT.

The chain uses TRBV28 and TRBJ2-4, with D perhaps matching TRBD1 (5 bases). The germline gives CDR1 MDHEN, CDR2 SYDVKM. CDR3 length: 15 residues. The V end was cut by 3 bases, the J end by 3 bases, with 12 bases between. CDR3 loop: CASSFWGTDKNIQYF. DNA of the CDR3: TGTGCCAGCAGTTTCTGGGGCACTGACAAAAACATTCAGTACTTC.

This clonotype has more than one count but fewer than ten. V is TRBV5-1 and J is TRBJ1-4, with 8 bases that match TRBD1. The germline gives CDR1 SGHRS, CDR2 YFSETQ. J was trimmed by 7 bases and V by 0 bases; bases with no gene match: 5. This CDR3 has 15 residues. CDR3 residues: CASSLGQGRFEKLFF. The CDR3 DNA sequence: TGCGCCAGCAGCTTGGGACAGGGGAGGTTTGAAAAACTGTTTTTT.

This clonotype was recorded many times. This chain connects TRBV20-1 to TRBJ1-1; TRBD1 might be the D (6 bases). Germline lookup yields CDR1 DFQATT and CDR2 SNEGSKA (reference sequence). The germline V and J ends were trimmed by 6 bases and 6 bases, with 17 bases remaining between them. The length of the CDR3 is 13 residues. CDR3 protein: CSARGTFNAEAFF. The CDR3 DNA is TGCAGTGCCCGAGGGACATTTAATGCTGAAGCTTTCTTT.

This clonotype was recorded a few times. For the CDR3, the DNA is TGTGCCACCAGCAGAGATTGGCAGACTCTTACCGAGCAGTACTTC. This sequence encodes CATSRDWQTLTEQYF. The chain carries TRBV15 and TRBJ2-7; D ambiguous. Trimming pared 0 bases from V and 6 bases from J, leaving 15 bases between. The CDR3 has 15 amino acids. CDR1 and CDR2 (germline): LNHNV, YYDKDF (reference sequence).

This clonotype was seen more than once but under ten times. The chain couples TRBV7-2 to TRBJ2-2; 7 bases align to TRBD1. The junction had 5 bases not matched to a gene; V was cut back by 5 bases and J by 2 bases. From germline, CDR1 is SGHTA and CDR2 FQGNSA. The CDR3 totals 15 residues. The CDR3 loop reads CASSHYRGNTGELFF. CDR3 DNA sequence: TGTGCCAGCAGCCACTACAGGGGTAACACCGGGGAGCTGTTTTTT.

This clonotype was seen a handful of times. The rearrangement joins TRBV13 to TRBJ2-3, with D possibly being TRBD1 or TRBD2 (6 bases each). Per the germline V gene, CDR1 is PRHDT and CDR2 is FYEKMQ (reference sequence). The CDR3 runs 14 residues. Trimming removed 5 bases from V and 1 base from J, with 10 bases in between. For the CDR3, the DNA is TGTGCCAGCAGCCCCGGGGGCCGCACAGATACGCAGTATTTT. It yields the protein CASSPGGRTDTQYF.